This record looks at one TCR beta chain sequence and its context. The CDR3 is 12 residues long. Germline assignment: CDR1 KGHSH and CDR2 LQKENI. Trimming pared 5 bases from V and 6 bases from J, leaving 11 bases between. This sample is part of a study of cytomegalovirus exposure and HLA in healthy donors. The PCR had 60 Vbeta and 13 Jbeta primers. TCRdb's table, derived via immunoSEQ multiplex PCR, lists solely in-frame clones and lacks some. This sample yields 82,000 or so clones, of which 10% are seen a single time; approximately 23% belongs to the top ten. The receptor was derived from a man in his 60s in good health and CMV-seropositive. This chain uses TRBV18 with TRBJ2-7, with a tentative D call TRBD1 (5 bases). The sample taken for sequencing was PBMCs. CDR3 loop: CASSASGPEQYF. The DNA of the CDR3 is TGTGCCAGCTCAGCTTCAGGGCCCGAGCAGTACTTC. The full variable domain, in which reference TRBV18 and TRBJ2-7 provide the parts outside the CDR3, is NAGVMQNPRHLVRRRGQEARLRCSPMKGHSHVYWYRQLPEEGLKFMVYLQKENIIDESGMPKERFSAEFPKEGPSILRIQQVVRGDSAAYFCASSASGPEQYFGPGTRLTVT.